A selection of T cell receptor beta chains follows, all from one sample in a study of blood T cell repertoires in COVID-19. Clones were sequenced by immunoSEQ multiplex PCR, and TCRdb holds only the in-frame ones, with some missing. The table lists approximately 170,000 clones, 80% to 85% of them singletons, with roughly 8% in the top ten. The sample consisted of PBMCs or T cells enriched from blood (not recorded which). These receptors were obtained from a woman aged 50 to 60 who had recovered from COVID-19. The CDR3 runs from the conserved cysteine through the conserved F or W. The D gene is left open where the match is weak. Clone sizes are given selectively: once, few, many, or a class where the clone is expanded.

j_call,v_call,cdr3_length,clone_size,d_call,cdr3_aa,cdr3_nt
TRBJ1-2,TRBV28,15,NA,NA,CASSPPPQGQYGYTF,TGTGCCAGCAGTCCGCCCCCGCAAGGACAGTATGGCTACACCTTC
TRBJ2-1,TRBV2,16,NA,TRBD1,CASSVSGTGRRNEQFF,TGTGCCAGCAGTGTTTCGGGGACAGGGAGGCGCAATGAGCAGTTCTTC
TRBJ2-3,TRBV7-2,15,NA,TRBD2,CASSSDGRGTDTQYF,TGTGCCAGCAGCTCAGATGGGCGGGGGACAGATACGCAGTATTTT
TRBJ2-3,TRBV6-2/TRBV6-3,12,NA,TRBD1,CASSGQGDTQYF,TGTGCCAGCAGTGGACAGGGAGATACGCAGTATTTT
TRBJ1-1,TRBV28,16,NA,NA,CASSLGRGRVGTEAFF,TGTGCCAGCAGTTTGGGCAGGGGACGGGTAGGAACTGAAGCTTTCTTT
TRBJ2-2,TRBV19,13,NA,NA,CASSTWGGGELFF,TGTGCCAGTAGCACCTGGGGAGGCGGGGAGCTGTTTTTT
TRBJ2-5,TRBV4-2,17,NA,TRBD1,CASSQGQRQGGQETQYF,TGTGCCAGCAGCCAAGGACAGAGACAGGGCGGGCAAGAGACCCAGTACTTC
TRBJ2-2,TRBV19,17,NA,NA,CASSLLGGTELTGELFF,TGTGCCAGTAGTCTCTTAGGCGGGACAGAACTTACCGGGGAGCTGTTTTTT
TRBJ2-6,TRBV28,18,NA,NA,CASSPYQDSSSGANVLTF,TGTGCCAGCAGTCCATATCAGGACAGTAGCTCTGGGGCCAACGTCCTGACTTTC
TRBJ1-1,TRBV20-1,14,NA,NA,CSASWRVMNTEAFF,TGCAGTGCTAGTTGGCGGGTAATGAACACTGAAGCTTTCTTT
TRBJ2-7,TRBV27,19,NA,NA,CASSLSWIVMAGSDYEQYF,TGTGCCAGCAGTTTATCGTGGATCGTAATGGCCGGGAGCGACTACGAGCAGTACTTC
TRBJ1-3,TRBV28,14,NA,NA,CASSVTASGNTIYF,TGTGCCAGCAGTGTGACAGCCTCTGGAAACACCATATATTTT
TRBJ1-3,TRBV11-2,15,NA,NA,CASSRGSSSGNTIYF,TGTGCCAGCAGCCGAGGATCAAGCTCTGGAAACACCATATATTTT
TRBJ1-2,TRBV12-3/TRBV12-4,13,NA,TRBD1,CASSAQGARGYTF,TGTGCCAGCAGTGCCCAGGGGGCTCGAGGCTACACCTTC
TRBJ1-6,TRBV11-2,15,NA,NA,CASRQIQGRGSPLHF,TGTGCCAGCAGACAAATACAGGGTCGGGGTTCACCCCTCCACTTT
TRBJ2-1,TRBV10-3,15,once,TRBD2,CAISPGLAGVGEQFF,TGTGCCATCAGTCCGGGACTAGCGGGAGTAGGTGAGCAGTTCTTC
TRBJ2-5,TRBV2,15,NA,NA,CASSEAQGGAETQYF,TGTGCCAGCAGTGAAGCGCAGGGTGGAGCGGAGACCCAGTACTTC
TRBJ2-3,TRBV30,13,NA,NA,CAWSPPPADTQYF,TGTGCCTGGTCCCCCCCACCGGCAGATACGCAGTATTTT
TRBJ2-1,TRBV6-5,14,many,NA,CASSSFSPSNEQFF,TGTGCCAGCAGTTCCTTTAGCCCCAGCAATGAGCAGTTCTTC
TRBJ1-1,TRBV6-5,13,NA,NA,CASSALVNTEAFF,TGTGCCAGCAGCGCCCTAGTGAACACTGAAGCTTTCTTT
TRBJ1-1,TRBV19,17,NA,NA,CASRDSVIRVSNTEAFF,TGTGCCAGTAGGGACAGTGTTATCAGGGTTTCGAACACTGAAGCTTTCTTT
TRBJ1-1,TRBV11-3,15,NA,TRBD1,CASSLVLQGAPEAFF,TGTGCCAGCAGCTTAGTTCTCCAGGGGGCCCCTGAAGCTTTCTTT
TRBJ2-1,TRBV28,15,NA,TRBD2,CASSFIAGGPREQFF,TGTGCCAGCAGTTTTATAGCGGGAGGGCCCCGGGAGCAGTTCTTC
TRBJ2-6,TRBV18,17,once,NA,CASSPKGPGTGANVLTF,TGTGCCAGCTCACCAAAAGGGCCGGGGACTGGGGCCAACGTCCTGACTTTC
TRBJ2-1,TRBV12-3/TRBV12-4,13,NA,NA,CASSELAVNEQFF,TGTGCCAGCAGTGAGCTAGCTGTCAATGAGCAGTTCTTC
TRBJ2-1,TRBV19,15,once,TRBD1,CASTLGQVPSNEQFF,TGTGCCAGTACCCTAGGACAGGTGCCAAGCAATGAGCAGTTCTTC
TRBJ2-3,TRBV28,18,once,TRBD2,CASSFPIRLAGGTDTQYF,TGTGCCAGCAGTTTTCCGATTAGACTAGCGGGAGGTACAGATACGCAGTATTTT
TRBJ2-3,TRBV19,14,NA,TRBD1,CASSRGQPVDTQYF,TGTGCCAGTAGTAGGGGACAGCCAGTGGATACGCAGTATTTT
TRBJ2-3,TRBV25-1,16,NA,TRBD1,CASTFSGTGQGDTQYF,TGTGCCAGCACATTCTCTGGGACAGGGCAAGGAGATACGCAGTATTTT
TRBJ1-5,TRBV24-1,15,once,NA,CATSDLGGGNQPQHF,TGTGCCACCAGTGATTTGGGGGGGGGCAATCAGCCCCAGCATTTT
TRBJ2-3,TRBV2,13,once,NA,CASRSSGADTQYF,TGTGCCAGCAGGTCCAGTGGAGCAGATACGCAGTATTTT
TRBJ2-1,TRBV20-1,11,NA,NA,CSARRQVEQFF,TGCAGTGCTAGAAGACAGGTAGAGCAGTTCTTC
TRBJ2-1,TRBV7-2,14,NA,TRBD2,CASSFLFSGGQQFF,TGTGCCAGCAGCTTCTTATTCAGCGGGGGACAGCAGTTCTTC
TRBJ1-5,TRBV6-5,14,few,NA,CASREERREQPQHF,TGTGCCAGCAGGGAGGAACGACGGGAGCAGCCCCAGCATTTT
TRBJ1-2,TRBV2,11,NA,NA,CASNGGRGYTF,TGTGCCAGCAACGGGGGTAGAGGCTACACCTTC
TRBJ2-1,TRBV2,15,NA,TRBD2,CASSESGGTYNEQFF,TGTGCCAGCAGTGAGAGCGGGGGGACCTACAATGAGCAGTTCTTC
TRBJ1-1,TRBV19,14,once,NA,CASIPDRTNTEAFF,TGTGCCAGTATCCCCGACAGAACAAACACTGAAGCTTTCTTT